This T cell receptor (beta chain) was recorded in a study of blood T cell repertoires in COVID-19. Background on the study: Samples taken during acute and convalescent COVID-19 were collected in the United States, Italy and Spain.

The CDR3 runs 13 residues. Germline V gene data show CDR1 as SGHNT and CDR2 as YYREEE (reference sequence). V trimming: 1 base; J trimming: 6 bases; junction bases outside the gene matches: 0. Authors' methods: Cell counts per sample came from amplifying reference gene primers. Libraries were prepared by immunoSEQ multiplex PCR; TCRdb keeps only in-frame clonotypes and omits some of them. D and trimming come from the DNA, and the V and J calls and clone size come from that table. The sample consists of tens of thousands of clones, around 85% of them appearing once. This clonotype was obtained from a woman older than 75 with active or convalescent COVID-19. This chain links TRBV5-4 with TRBJ2-1; 8 nucleotides match TRBD2. The specimen sequenced was peripheral blood. CDR3 protein: CASSLRGGNEQFF. CDR3 DNA sequence: TGTGCCAGCAGCTTGCGGGGGGGCAATGAGCAGTTCTTC.